A selection of T cell receptor beta chains follows, all from one sample in a study of T-cell memory formation after mild COVID-19. Each CDR3 protein is one row after TCRdb ran MiXCR on the 5' RACE reads. The sample holds around 340,000 distinct CDR3 sequences; approximately 14% are singletons and the top ten take about 22%. The sequenced sample consisted of PBMCs or a T cell subset sorted from them (not recorded which). The receptors derive from a man younger than 35 who had mild COVID-19 (a few samples of this study predate the infection). Cell type and time point are not known. The CDR3 runs from the conserved cysteine through the conserved F or W. Fields, in order: J gene, clone size, V gene, CDR3 protein. Clone size is stated in some rows and not others, as once, few, many or a class when expanded.

>TRBJ1-5|-|TRBV12-3/TRBV12-4
CASSFETDQPQHF
>TRBJ2-3|-|TRBV20-1
CSAQTGDGSDTQYF
>TRBJ2-1|-|TRBV27
CASSWGLSAYEQFF
>TRBJ2-7|few|TRBV2
CASSARLEQYF
>TRBJ2-7|-|TRBV5-1
CASSPDPRGPLTYEQYF
>TRBJ2-2|-|TRBV12-3/TRBV12-4
CASSPPPGVQTGELFF
>TRBJ2-2|few|TRBV20-1
CSARDRTRSGGYNTGELFF
>TRBJ1-2|few|TRBV20-1
CSALQGPNYGYTF
>TRBJ1-2|-|TRBV5-1
CASSLVDSNYGYTF
>TRBJ2-7|few|TRBV12-3/TRBV12-4
CASSPRTGGAGEQYF
>TRBJ2-3|-|TRBV5-1
CASSLTTRTDTQYF
>TRBJ2-5|few|TRBV5-1
CASSLVEPQETQYF
>TRBJ2-1|-|TRBV7-6
CASSPPVAGGRDEQFF
>TRBJ2-3|-|TRBV3-1
CASSQDEGGPLTDTQYF
>TRBJ2-5|-|TRBV11-2
CASSRRTGETQYF
>TRBJ1-4|few|TRBV5-6
CASSPGQGSTNEKLFF
>TRBJ2-7|few|TRBV4-3
CASSQTGTSASYEQYF
>TRBJ1-1|few|TRBV3-1
CASNPRDRGLGEAFF
>TRBJ2-1|-|TRBV7-9
CASSFRPPSGGPNEQFF
>TRBJ1-5|-|TRBV5-1
CASSLKPGGAQPQHF
>TRBJ2-5|few|TRBV20-1
CSAHSRAGGQKTQYF
>TRBJ1-2|-|TRBV5-1
CASSYRAGSEYGYTF
>TRBJ1-2|few|TRBV20-1
CSAGRTFNYGYTF
>TRBJ2-7|-|TRBV4-3
CASSLQLGSGGNNYEQYF
>TRBJ2-2|-|TRBV10-3
CAISDSGTQNTGELFF
>TRBJ2-3|-|TRBV12-3/TRBV12-4
CASTLGGSTDTQYF
>TRBJ2-7|-|TRBV29-1
CSVGIRDRPASYEQYF
>TRBJ2-1|few|TRBV7-2
CASSLAPGQGANEQFF
>TRBJ2-1|few|TRBV29-1
CSVERGPYNEQFF
>TRBJ2-2|few|TRBV12-3/TRBV12-4
CASTRPEAGELFF
>TRBJ2-5|-|TRBV2
CASTARPGETQYF
>TRBJ2-2|-|TRBV7-9
CASSFVPGELFF
>TRBJ1-2|few|TRBV4-3
CASSPRPDTNYGYTF
>TRBJ2-7|few|TRBV5-1
CASSSGVSSYEQYF
>TRBJ2-7|many|TRBV5-1
CASSPGQGVYEQYF
>TRBJ2-3|few|TRBV4-1
CASSQETSGSTDTQYF
>TRBJ1-6|few|TRBV6-2/TRBV6-3
CASSGAVQLHF
>TRBJ2-5|-|TRBV6-6
CASIEQGWSETQYF
>TRBJ2-3|few|TRBV6-2/TRBV6-3
CASSPRDSDTQYF
>TRBJ2-1|-|TRBV20-1
CSARDPRASVVGEQFF
>TRBJ2-5|few|TRBV7-2
CASSVGLAGGQETQYF
>TRBJ1-2|-|TRBV7-3
CASSPGTADYGYTF
>TRBJ1-1|few|TRBV7-9
CASSLGRDSTEAFF
>TRBJ2-7|many|TRBV5-1
CASSLRGFAYEQYF
>TRBJ1-1|-|TRBV5-1
CASSNGQGNSEAFF
>TRBJ1-5|-|TRBV19
CASSIDPGGGNQPQHF